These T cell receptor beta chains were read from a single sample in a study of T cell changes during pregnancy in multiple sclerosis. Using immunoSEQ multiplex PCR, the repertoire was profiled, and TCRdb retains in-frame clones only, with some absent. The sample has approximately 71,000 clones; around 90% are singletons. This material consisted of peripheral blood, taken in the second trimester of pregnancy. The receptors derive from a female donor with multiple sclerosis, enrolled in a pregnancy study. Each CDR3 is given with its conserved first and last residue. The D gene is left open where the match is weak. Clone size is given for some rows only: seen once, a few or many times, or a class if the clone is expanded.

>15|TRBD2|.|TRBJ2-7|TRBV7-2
TGTGCCAGCAGCTTGTCTGGCGGGGGGAGGTACGAGCAGTACTTC
CASSLSGGGRYEQYF
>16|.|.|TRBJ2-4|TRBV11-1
TGTGCCAGCAGCTTAGGAGGCTTTAAGGCCAAAAACATTCAGTACTTC
CASSLGGFKAKNIQYF
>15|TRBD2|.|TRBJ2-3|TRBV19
TGTGCCAGTAGACCTATAGCGGGAGGCACAGATACGCAGTATTTT
CASRPIAGGTDTQYF
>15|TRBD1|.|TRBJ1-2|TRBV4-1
TGCGCCAGCAGCCATGGACAGGGGGAGGGCTATGGCTACACCTTC
CASSHGQGEGYGYTF
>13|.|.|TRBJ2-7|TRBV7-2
TGTGCCAGCAGCTTAGAGCACCAATTCGAGCAGTACTTC
CASSLEHQFEQYF
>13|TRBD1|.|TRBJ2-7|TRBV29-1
TGCAGCGCCCCGGGACAGGGCTCGGGCGAGCAGTACTTC
CSAPGQGSGEQYF
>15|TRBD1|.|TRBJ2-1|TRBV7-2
TGTGCCAGCAGCTTTTCAGGGGGTGGCCGTAATGAGCAGTTCTTC
CASSFSGGGRNEQFF
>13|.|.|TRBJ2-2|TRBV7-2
TGTGCCAGCAGCTTAGACGAGACCGGGGAGCTGTTTTTT
CASSLDETGELFF
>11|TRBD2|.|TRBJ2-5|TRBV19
TGTGCGACTAGCGGACAAGAGACCCAGTACTTC
CATSGQETQYF
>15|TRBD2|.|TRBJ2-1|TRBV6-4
TGTGCCAGCAGTGACTCGCGGGGGGGGAGTAGTGAGCAGTTCTTC
CASSDSRGGSSEQFF
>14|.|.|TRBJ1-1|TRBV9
TGTGCCAGCAGCGTACAGGGGCGCGGGACTGAAGCTTTCTTT
CASSVQGRGTEAFF
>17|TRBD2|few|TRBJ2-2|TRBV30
TGTGCCTGGAGTACACTAGCGGGATTCGCGAACACCGGGGAGCTGTTTTTT
CAWSTLAGFANTGELFF
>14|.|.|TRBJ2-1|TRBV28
TGTGCCAGCGGGCTTACGACAGGTAACAATGAGCAGTTCTTC
CASGLTTGNNEQFF
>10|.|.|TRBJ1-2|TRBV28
TGTGCCAGCAGTCGTTATGGCTACACCTTC
CASSRYGYTF
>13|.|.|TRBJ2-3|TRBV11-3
TGTGCCATAAAGCAGGGTGGAACAGATACGCAGTATTTT
CAIKQGGTDTQYF
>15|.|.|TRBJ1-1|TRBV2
TGTGCCAGCCTTGGGCCCCGTTCAGAGAGCACTGAAGCTTTCTTT
CASLGPRSESTEAFF
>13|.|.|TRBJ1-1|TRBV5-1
TGCGCCAGCAGCTTGGTTTCAGGGGAAGAAGCTTTCTTT
CASSLVSGEEAFF
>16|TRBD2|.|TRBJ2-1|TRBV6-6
TGTGCCAGCAGTTGGCGACTAGCAGCCTCCTACAATGAGCAGTTCTTC
CASSWRLAASYNEQFF
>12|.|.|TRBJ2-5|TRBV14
TGTGCCAGCAGCCAAGTGCGGGCGACCCAGTACTTC
CASSQVRATQYF
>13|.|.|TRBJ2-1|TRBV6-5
TGTGCCAGCACCACTGGGGGGATCAATGAGCAGTTCTTC
CASTTGGINEQFF
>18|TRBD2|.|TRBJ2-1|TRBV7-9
TGTGCCAGCAGCCAAAAAACCCGACTAGCGGGATGGGTGGGTGAGCAGTTCTTC
CASSQKTRLAGWVGEQFF
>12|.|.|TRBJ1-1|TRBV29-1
TGCAGCGTAGCGACAGGGAACACTGAAGCTTTCTTT
CSVATGNTEAFF
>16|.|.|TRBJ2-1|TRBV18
TGTGCCAGCTCAACCATTGCGGTCTCCGGGGGCAATGAGCAGTTCTTC
CASSTIAVSGGNEQFF
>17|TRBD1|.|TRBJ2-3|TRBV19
TGTGCCAGTAGCCAACCAGGGGGCAGTTGGAGTACAGATACGCAGTATTTT
CASSQPGGSWSTDTQYF
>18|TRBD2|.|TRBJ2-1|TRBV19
TGTGCCAGTAGTATAGCTTCTAGCGGGAGGGGCTCCTACAATGAGCAGTTCTTC
CASSIASSGRGSYNEQFF
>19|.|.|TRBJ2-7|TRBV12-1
TGTGCCAGCAGCCCAAGCCGGCAGGGGGCGAGTGTGGTAGTAAACGAGCAGTACTTC
CASSPSRQGASVVVNEQYF
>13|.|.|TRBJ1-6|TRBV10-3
TGTGCCATCACCCCGGGGTACAACTCACCCCTCCACTTT
CAITPGYNSPLHF
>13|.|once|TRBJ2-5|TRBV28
TGTGCCAGCAGTTTCCAGGGCCGGGAGACCCAGTACTTC
CASSFQGRETQYF
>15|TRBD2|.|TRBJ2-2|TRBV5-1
TGCGCCAGCAGCCTGCTAGCGGGAGAAGCCGGGGAGCTGTTTTTT
CASSLLAGEAGELFF
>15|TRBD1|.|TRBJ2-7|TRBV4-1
TGCGCCAGCAGCCAAGAGGCAGGGGGCTCCTACGAGCAGTACTTC
CASSQEAGGSYEQYF
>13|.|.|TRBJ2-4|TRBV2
TGTGCCAGCATGGGGGCGGAGAAAAACATTCAGTACTTC
CASMGAEKNIQYF
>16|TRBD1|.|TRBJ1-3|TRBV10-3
TGTGCCATCAGTGCATCCACAGGGGGCTCAGGAAACACCATATATTTT
CAISASTGGSGNTIYF
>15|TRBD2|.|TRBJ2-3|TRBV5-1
TGCGCCAGCAGCTTTAGCGGGGGGGCCCAGGATACGCAGTATTTT
CASSFSGGAQDTQYF
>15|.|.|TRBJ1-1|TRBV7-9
TGTGCCAGCAGCTACGCAGACAGGTTGGTTACTGAAGCTTTCTTT
CASSYADRLVTEAFF
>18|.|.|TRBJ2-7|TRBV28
TGTGCCAGCAGTTTTCCTTGGACAGTAACTTCAAGGGCCTACGAGCAGTACTTC
CASSFPWTVTSRAYEQYF
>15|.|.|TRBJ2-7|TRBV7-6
TGTGCCAGCAGCTTAGACGAAGGGGTCCCCTACGAGCAGTACTTC
CASSLDEGVPYEQYF
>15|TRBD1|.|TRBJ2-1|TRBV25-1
TGTGCCAGCAGTGAAATAGGGACAGCTTACAATGAGCAGTTCTTC
CASSEIGTAYNEQFF